The rows below give T cell receptor beta chains drawn from one sample of a study of blood T cell repertoires in COVID-19. Clones were read by immunoSEQ multiplex PCR, and TCRdb kept only the in-frame ones, dropping some. The sample lists some 78,000 clones; approximately 84% were seen once. The material sequenced was peripheral blood. Every receptor here comes from a man in his sixties with active or convalescent COVID-19. Both conserved end residues are part of each CDR3. The D gene is left open where the match is weak. Expanded clones are given a class, and other clones once, few, many or no size at all.

TRBJ1-2,.,TRBV6-5,TRBD1,TGTGCCAGCAGTTACGGAGCGACAGGGGCTTATGGCTACACCTTC,CASSYGATGAYGYTF
TRBJ1-2,.,TRBV5-5,.,TGTGCCAGCAGCTTGGCCGGCCTAACGGGCTATGGCTACACCTTC,CASSLAGLTGYGYTF
TRBJ1-1,.,TRBV7-2,.,TGTGCCAGCAGCTTAGTGGAGGGCACTGAAGCTTTCTTT,CASSLVEGTEAFF
TRBJ2-2,.,TRBV5-1,.,TGCGCCAGCAGCTTGGAACTAGAGGTGGGGGAGCTGTTTTTT,CASSLELEVGELFF
TRBJ1-5,.,TRBV6-6,.,TGTGCCAGCAGTCACCGAAATTTGGGGGGGATAGGCAATCAGCCCCAGCATTTT,CASSHRNLGGIGNQPQHF
TRBJ1-5,.,TRBV10-3,.,TGTGCCATCAGTGAGGGAGGGGCCTTTGGACAGCCCCAGCATTTT,CAISEGGAFGQPQHF
TRBJ1-3,.,TRBV5-1,TRBD1,TGCGCCAGCGGGGGGGACAGGACTGGAAACACCATATATTTT,CASGGDRTGNTIYF
TRBJ2-3,.,TRBV18,TRBD2,TGTGCCAGCTCATCTCAACTAGCGGGGGGTACCGATACGCAGTATTTT,CASSSQLAGGTDTQYF
TRBJ2-2,few,TRBV7-2,TRBD2,TGTGCCAGCAGCTTATCGGGGGGGCTTGGCACCGGGGAGCTGTTTTTT,CASSLSGGLGTGELFF
TRBJ1-1,.,TRBV21-1,.,TGTGCCAGCAGCAAACTCAGGGCTGAAGCTTTCTTT,CASSKLRAEAFF
TRBJ2-7,.,TRBV19,TRBD1,TGTGCCAGTAGTGCCTCCGGGACAGGGGGCTACGAGCAGTACTTC,CASSASGTGGYEQYF
TRBJ2-3,.,TRBV7-6,.,TGTGCCAGCAGCCCTAAAACGGGAGCTGGCGCAGATACGCAGTATTTT,CASSPKTGAGADTQYF
TRBJ2-7,.,TRBV15,.,TGTGCCACCAGGAAAGAGGGAGACGAGCAGTACTTC,CATRKEGDEQYF
TRBJ2-7,.,TRBV19,TRBD2,TGTGCCAGTAGTAGACACACTAGCGGGGACTCCTACGAGCAGTACTTC,CASSRHTSGDSYEQYF
TRBJ1-5,.,TRBV29-1,.,TGCAGCGTTGATGGGCAGGGTGGTCAGCCCCAGCATTTT,CSVDGQGGQPQHF
TRBJ2-5,.,TRBV5-5,TRBD1,TGTGCCAGCAGCCGAAGGACAGGGCAAGAGACCCAGTACTTC,CASSRRTGQETQYF
TRBJ1-1,.,TRBV18,.,TGTGCCAGCTCACCAACACAGAACACTGAAGCTTTCTTT,CASSPTQNTEAFF
TRBJ2-2,.,TRBV4-3,TRBD1,TGCGCCAGCAGCCCGGACAGGGCCCCCGCGGGCACCGGGGAGCTGTTTTTT,CASSPDRAPAGTGELFF
TRBJ2-7,.,TRBV10-3,.,TGTGCCATCAGTGGGACAACCTACGAGCAGTACTTC,CAISGTTYEQYF
TRBJ1-2,.,TRBV7-2,.,TGTGCCAGCAGCTTATTGACATCTAACTATGGCTACACCTTC,CASSLLTSNYGYTF
TRBJ2-1,.,TRBV5-1,.,TGCGCCAGCAGCTTATTGGAGCAGGGCGGTGAGCAGTTCTTC,CASSLLEQGGEQFF
TRBJ1-1,few,TRBV6-5,.,TGTGCCAGCAGACCTTTACAAGGGGTGAACACTGAAGCTTTCTTT,CASRPLQGVNTEAFF
TRBJ2-3,.,TRBV19,.,TGTGCCACAGGGAGGTTCCCAGATACGCAGTATTTT,CATGRFPDTQYF
TRBJ1-1,.,TRBV20-1,.,TGCAGTGCTCCCAGGGTAACTGAAGCTTTCTTT,CSAPRVTEAFF
TRBJ1-1,.,TRBV6-5,TRBD1,TGTGCCAGCAGGATCGACAGGGGTAACACTGAAGCTTTCTTT,CASRIDRGNTEAFF
TRBJ2-7,once,TRBV6-5,TRBD1,TGTGCCAGCAGTCCCGACAGGGGGAGCCACGAGCAGTACTTC,CASSPDRGSHEQYF
TRBJ1-1,.,TRBV11-3,TRBD1,TGTGCCAGCAGCTCGACAGGGGGAGCGGTTGAAGCTTTCTTT,CASSSTGGAVEAFF
TRBJ1-2,.,TRBV4-2,.,TGTGCCAGCAGCCAAGACCCGAGGGACTCTGGCTACACCTTC,CASSQDPRDSGYTF
TRBJ1-3,few,TRBV14,.,TGTGCCAGCAGCCTCAGGGGCAGGCTCAGCTCTGGAAACACCATATATTTT,CASSLRGRLSSGNTIYF
TRBJ2-5,.,TRBV7-9,TRBD2,TGTGCCAGCAGCCCCGGGACTAGCGGGGGAAGGGACCAGTACTTC,CASSPGTSGGRDQYF
TRBJ1-1,.,TRBV5-1,TRBD1,TGCGCCAGCAGGGAGGGGGCCCTGACTGAAGCTTTCTTT,CASREGALTEAFF
TRBJ1-5,.,TRBV7-6,TRBD1,TGTGCCAGCAGCCTCACCGGGACAGGAAGGGGCAATCAGCCCCAGCATTTT,CASSLTGTGRGNQPQHF